This paragraph covers one TCR beta chain sequence. The data were obtained in a study of blood T cell repertoires in COVID-19. As for the study in general: Researchers got acute and convalescent COVID-19 samples from the United States, Italy and Spain. Nucleic acid was either cDNA or gDNA, and it came from T cells, B-cell-depleted T cells, or PBMCs.

The CDR3 is 18 residues long. CDR1 and CDR2 from the germline V gene are MGHRA and YSYEKL. The ends lost 2 bases at V and 0 bases at J; junction bases unmatched: 6. As originally analysed: Reference gene primer amplification yielded estimated nucleated cell counts. TCRdb's copy holds only in-frame clones and misses some; the assay was immunoSEQ multiplex PCR. D and trimming come from the DNA, and the V and J calls and clone size come from that table. This sample has 150,000 to 180,000 clones; approximately 78% occur once, and the top ten carry roughly 1.5%. This clonotype was obtained from a man older than 75 with acute or convalescent COVID-19. This rearrangement joins TRBV4-1 to TRBJ2-6; TRBD1 agrees at 8 bases. Sequenced: peripheral blood. CDR3 coding DNA: TGCGCCAGCAGCCAAAACCCGGACAGGGTCTCTGGGGCCAACGTCCTGACTTTC. Its translation is CASSQNPDRVSGANVLTF.